Following are 21 T cell receptor beta chains from one sample sequenced in a study of T cell responses to AZD1222 COVID-19 vaccine. Here immunoSEQ multiplex PCR was the method, and the copy in TCRdb shows in-frame clones only, minus some. The sample shows 100,000 to 120,000 clones, about 86% of them seen only once. The input for sequencing was peripheral blood, taken on day 0 of AZD1222 vaccination. These TCRs come from an adult in good health.

The V and J genes are TRBV18 and TRBJ1-5; D is ambiguous. The CDR3 consists of 15 residues. The V end was cut by 0 bases, the J end by 2 bases, with 8 bases between. Germline values: CDR1 KGHSH, CDR2 LQKENI. CDR3 amino acids: CASSPPVVGNQPQHF. The CDR3 bases are TGTGCCAGCTCACCACCTGTGGTCGGCAATCAGCCCCAGCATTTT.

The chain combines TRBV6-5 with TRBJ1-2, with no clear D. V lost 6 bases, J lost 0 bases, and 14 bases lay in between. The CDR3 has 15 amino acids. The V gene's germline CDR1 is MNHEY and CDR2 SVGAGI. The CDR3 is CASRWDGITNYGYTF. The DNA of the CDR3 is TGTGCCAGCAGATGGGATGGGATAACTAACTATGGCTACACCTTC.

This clone was observed once. A junction end diverges from the germline sequence, so it may reflect a read error. The rearrangement uses TRBV7-8 and TRBJ1-4; D not certain. This CDR3 region has 14 residues. The germline V gene encodes CDR1 SGHVS and CDR2 FQNEAQ. The CDR3 sequence: CASTPQPQNEELFF. The DNA for the CDR3 is TGTGCCAGCACCCCCCAGCCACAAAATGAAGAACTGTTTTTT.

The gene calls are TRBV5-1 and TRBJ1-2; tentative D call: TRBD1 (5 bases). Looked up from germline, CDR1 is SGHRS and CDR2 is YFSETQ. The CDR3 sequence is 13 residues long. Trimming removed 4 bases from V and 7 bases from J, with 14 bases in between. The DNA of the CDR3 is TGCGCCAGCAGCCTCAACGAGGGGTTTGGCTACACCTTC. Encoded protein: CASSLNEGFGYTF. The whole variable domain, remainder taken from reference TRBV5-1 and TRBJ1-2, is KAGVTQTPRYLIKTRGQQVTLSCSPISGHRSVSWYQQTPGQGLQFLFEYFSETQRNKGNFPGRFSGRQFSNSRSEMNVSTLELGDSALYLCASSLNEGFGYTFGSGTRLTVV.

The chain combines TRBV5-1 with TRBJ1-4; 7 nucleotides agree with TRBD1. CDR3 length: 14 amino acids. Germline V CDR1 and CDR2: SGHRS, YFSETQ. With 3 bases clipped from V and 3 bases from J, the junction kept 2 bases outside the gene matches. CDR3 coding DNA: TGCGCCAGCAGCTCGGGACAGCCTAATGAAAAACTGTTTTTT. It codes for CASSSGQPNEKLFF.

The gene calls are TRBV7-3 and TRBJ1-1, with D unclear. Germline V gene sequence: CDR1 SGHTA, CDR2 FQGTGA. The length of the CDR3 is 13 residues. V was trimmed by 8 bases and J by 4 bases, leaving 14 bases between them. CDR3 coding DNA: TGTGCCAGCTTACAAAATCGGGGCACTGAAGCTTTCTTT. Its protein product is CASLQNRGTEAFF.

This chain joins TRBV6-5 and TRBJ1-6; D call uncertain. The CDR3 spans 12 residues. The V gene's germline CDR1 is MNHEY and CDR2 SVGAGI. With 3 bases removed from V and 10 bases from J, the gap between germline ends came to 7 bases. CDR3 region: CASSYGGSPLHF. The DNA of the CDR3 is TGTGCCAGCAGTTATGGTGGATCACCCCTCCACTTT.

The gene calls are TRBV12-3 or TRBV12-4 and TRBJ2-3; no reliable D call. V was pared by 3 bases and J by 5 bases, with 3 bases between. The CDR3 runs to 11 residues. CDR3 loop: CASSLLDTQYF. The CDR3 region has the DNA TGTGCCAGCAGTTTGTTAGATACGCAGTATTTT.

The genes are TRBV5-4 and TRBJ1-6; possible D gene TRBD1, 6 bases. Trimming took 0 bases from V and 8 from J, leaving 9 bases between them. CDR3 length: 14 residues. Per the germline V gene, CDR1 is SGHNT and CDR2 is YYREEE (reference sequence). The CDR3 spells CASSLGTVDSPLHF. CDR3 in DNA: TGTGCCAGCAGCTTGGGGACAGTCGATTCACCCCTCCACTTT.

This chain connects TRBV5-1 to TRBJ2-2; 11 bases line up with TRBD2. Germline V gives CDR1 SGHRS, CDR2 YFSETQ. With V trimmed by 4 bases and J by 7 bases, 6 bases remained unmatched. The CDR3 consists of 15 residues. CDR3 protein: CASSLSGGDIGELFF. The CDR3 DNA is TGCGCCAGCAGCCTTAGCGGGGGGGACATCGGGGAGCTGTTTTTT.

This rearrangement joins TRBV5-1 to TRBJ1-3; D gene ambiguous. The CDR3 is 11 amino acids. Trimming stripped 3 bases from V and 8 bases from J, with 6 bases between. Germline values: CDR1 SGHRS, CDR2 YFSETQ. CDR3 protein: CASSSLDTIYF. DNA for the CDR3: TGCGCCAGCAGCTCACTGGACACCATATATTTT.

The chain links TRBV29-1 to TRBJ2-7; no firm D call. This CDR3 has 12 residues. Trimming cost V 2 bases and J 5 bases, with 10 bases left between them. Germline CDR1 SQVTM, CDR2 ANQGSEA. The chain's CDR3 is CSVERSRNEQYF. DNA for the CDR3: TGCAGCGTTGAACGGTCCAGAAACGAGCAGTACTTC.

This chain uses TRBV5-1 with TRBJ2-5, with 7 nucleotides matching TRBD1. In germline, CDR1 is SGHRS, CDR2 YFSETQ. The CDR3 has 14 amino acids. The J segment lost 2 bases and the V segment lost 3 bases, leaving 4 bases of the junction unmatched. The CDR3 sequence: CASSSTGDQETQYF. CDR3 nucleotide sequence: TGCGCCAGCAGCTCAACAGGGGATCAAGAGACCCAGTACTTC.

V is TRBV5-6 and J is TRBJ1-6; 7 nucleotides align to TRBD1. The V and J ends lost 6 bases and 4 bases, in that order; junction bases with no gene match: 4. The germline V gene encodes CDR1 SGHDT and CDR2 YYEEEE. The CDR3 spans 14 residues. The CDR3 loop reads CASTQGGYNSPLHF. The CDR3 DNA is TGTGCCAGCACCCAGGGGGGATATAATTCACCCCTCCACTTT.

This chain links TRBV19 with TRBJ2-2; D perhaps matches TRBD2 (5 bases). The CDR3 sequence is 15 residues long. Germline V CDR1 and CDR2: LNHDA, SQIVND (reference sequence). Trimming took off 4 bases at V and 2 bases at J, with 11 bases between the two ends. DNA of the CDR3: TGTGCCAGTAGTAGAGAAGCGGTCAACACCGGGGAGCTGTTTTTT. It translates to CASSREAVNTGELFF.

This clone was seen once. V gene TRBV5-4 combines with J gene TRBJ2-6; 7 nucleotides match TRBD1. This CDR3 contains 12 residues. V was clipped by 4 bases and J by 10 bases; unmatched bases: 2. The germline CDR1 and CDR2 sequences are SGHNT and YYREEE (reference sequence). The CDR3 nucleotides read TGTGCCAGCAGCCGGGACAGAAACGTCCTGACTTTC. It translates to CASSRDRNVLTF.

The rearrangement joins TRBV5-4 to TRBJ1-6; 9 nucleotides match TRBD1. V was pared by 4 bases and J by 4 bases, with 3 bases of the junction left unmatched. This CDR3 region has 15 residues. CDR1 SGHNT and CDR2 YYREEE come from the germline V gene (reference sequence). The CDR3 DNA sequence: TGTGCCAGCAGCCTGACAGGGGGGTATAATTCACCCCTCCACTTT. It yields the protein CASSLTGGYNSPLHF. The complete variable domain, with remaining parts taken from reference TRBV5-4 and TRBJ1-6, reads ETGVTQSPTHLIKTRGQQVTLRCSSQSGHNTVSWYQQALGQGPQFIFQYYREEENGRGNFPPRFSGLQFPNYSSELNVNALELDDSALYLCASSLTGGYNSPLHFGNGTRLTVT.

The chain combines TRBV5-1 with TRBJ1-5, with TRBD1 as a possible D gene (5 bases). The germline V gene encodes CDR1 SGHRS and CDR2 YFSETQ. CDR3 size: 14 residues. Trimming cost V 5 bases and J 1 base, with 10 bases left between them. CDR3 DNA sequence: TGCGCCAGCAGTCAGGGAAGCAGCAATCAGCCCCAGCATTTT. This gives the protein CASSQGSSNQPQHF.

This chain connects TRBV20-1 to TRBJ2-7; perhaps TRBD1 as D (6 bases). CDR3 length: 11 residues. Trimming stripped 3 bases from V and 11 bases from J, with 14 bases between. CDR1 is DFQATT, CDR2 SNEGSKA, per germline (reference sequence). As DNA, the CDR3 is TGCAGTGCTAGGACAGGCCCGAGGGAGTACTTC. Translation: CSARTGPREYF.

The CDR3 bases are TGTGCCATCAGTGAGGGGCAGGCGTCAGCTAACTATGGCTACACCTTC. It codes for CAISEGQASANYGYTF. The V call is TRBV10-3, the J call TRBJ1-2; D is uncertain. The germline V gene encodes CDR1 ENHRY and CDR2 SYGVKD. The V and J ends lost 2 bases and 0 bases respectively, with 13 bases between them. The CDR3 is 16 amino acids.

V gene TRBV27 combines with J gene TRBJ1-1; D is undetermined. Germline-derived CDR1 and CDR2 are MNHEY and SMNVEV (reference sequence). Trimming left V 3 bases short and J 4 bases short, with 9 bases between. This CDR3 spans 13 amino acids. The chain's CDR3 is CASSFGVVTEAFF. CDR3 in DNA: TGTGCCAGCAGTTTCGGGGTTGTCACTGAAGCTTTCTTT.